The 26 T cell receptor beta chains below all came from one sample that was sequenced in a study of radiation and T cells in renal cell carcinoma. Some clones are missing from TCRdb's copy, which holds only in-frame ones; the method was immunoSEQ multiplex PCR. The profile shows some 150,000 clones, around 90% of them singletons. Time point denoted: blood 2 weeks post-SBRT. Sample treatment: 15 Gy SBRT to primary tumor, nephrectomy 4 weeks later. Material: blood, obtained from a patient whose treatment included radiotherapy and nephrectomy. The receptor set was obtained from a woman aged 45-59 years with renal cell carcinoma.

The genes are TRBV2 and TRBJ2-3; D is perhaps TRBD2 (6 bases). There are 14 residues in the CDR3. CDR1 SNHLY and CDR2 FYNNEI come from the germline V gene. With 8 bases removed from V and 0 bases from J, the gap between germline ends came to 12 bases. CDR3 residues: CASVRDWSTDTQYF. CDR3 nucleotide sequence: TGTGCCAGCGTACGGGACTGGAGCACAGATACGCAGTATTTT.

The rearrangement uses TRBV6-5 and TRBJ2-3, with 10 bases lining up with TRBD2. The ends lost 6 bases at V and 2 bases at J; junction bases unmatched: 5. Looked up from germline, CDR1 is MNHEY and CDR2 is SVGAGI. The CDR3 totals 15 residues. CDR3 region: CASSLAGGSTDTQYF. Here the CDR3 DNA reads TGTGCCAGCAGCTTAGCGGGGGGATCCACAGATACGCAGTATTTT.

This clone was recorded only once. The chain couples TRBV9 to TRBJ2-3; D is undetermined. The CDR3 has 12 residues. Germline loops: CDR1 SGDLS, CDR2 YYNGEE. V was pared by 4 bases and J by 0 bases, with 3 bases between. CDR3 sequence (DNA): TGTGCCAGCAGCTATAGCACAGATACGCAGTATTTT. Translating gives CASSYSTDTQYF. The full variable domain, rest sourced from reference TRBV9 and TRBJ2-3, is DSGVTQTPKHLITATGQRVTLRCSPRSGDLSVYWYQQSLDQGLQFLIQYYNGEERAKGNILERFSAQQFPDLHSELNLSSLELGDSALYFCASSYSTDTQYFGPGTRLTVL.

V gene TRBV14 combines with J gene TRBJ2-1; 12 positions agree with TRBD2. Unmatched junction bases numbered 16, after V lost 1 base and J lost 0 bases. The CDR3 is 22 amino acids. The V gene's germline CDR1 is SGHDN and CDR2 FVKESK. The CDR3 here is CASSQALPLGLAGINSYNEQFF. CDR3 sequence (DNA): TGTGCCAGCAGCCAAGCCTTGCCATTAGGACTAGCGGGGATTAACTCCTACAATGAGCAGTTCTTC.

This chain links TRBV5-1 with TRBJ2-5, with TRBD2 matching 9 bases. V was clipped by 2 bases and J by 5 bases; unmatched bases: 10. Germline V gene data show CDR1 as SGHRS and CDR2 as YFSETQ. This CDR3 contains 16 residues. The CDR3 loop is CASSLVAGATIETQYF. The CDR3 region has the DNA TGCGCCAGCAGCTTAGTAGCGGGGGCTACCATCGAGACCCAGTACTTC.

This sequence joins TRBV28 and TRBJ1-6; 12 nucleotides line up with TRBD1. The CDR3 extends over 15 amino acids. V lost 4 bases, J lost 10 bases, and 5 bases stayed unmatched. CDR1 is MDHEN, CDR2 SYDVKM, per germline. CDR3 in amino acids: CASSSGTGGFSPLHF. CDR3 nucleotides: TGTGCCAGCAGTTCCGGGACAGGGGGCTTCTCACCCCTCCACTTT.

The chain links TRBV2 to TRBJ1-2; TRBD1 matches at 10 bases. Germline-derived CDR1 and CDR2 are SNHLY and FYNNEI. CDR3 length: 14 amino acids. Unmatched junction bases numbered 9, after V lost 7 bases and J lost 7 bases. Written as DNA, the CDR3 is TGTGCCAGCACTAAGACAGGGGGCGTTGGTGGCTACACCTTC. Protein product: CASTKTGGVGGYTF. Combining the CDR3 with reference TRBV2 and TRBJ1-2 gives the whole variable domain EPEVTQTPSHQVTQMGQEVILRCVPISNHLYFYWYRQILGQKVEFLVSFYNNEISEKSEIFDDQFSVERPDGSNFTLKIRSTKLEDSAMYFCASTKTGGVGGYTFGSGTRLTVV.

This clone appeared a few times. The chain combines TRBV5-6 with TRBJ1-4, with D maybe TRBD1 (5 bases). V was trimmed by 4 bases and J by 10 bases, leaving 20 bases between them. This CDR3 is 15 amino acids long. Germline CDR1 and CDR2: SGHDT and YYEEEE. The CDR3 loop reads CASSGGAPLDGKLFF. CDR3 DNA sequence: TGTGCCAGCAGCGGCGGGGCGCCTCTGGACGGAAAACTGTTTTTT.

The rearrangement uses TRBV2 and TRBJ2-7; 9 positions match TRBD1. Trimming cost V 8 bases and J 1 base; bases outside gene matches: 3. Germline values: CDR1 SNHLY, CDR2 FYNNEI. The CDR3 is made up of 13 amino acids. CDR3 DNA sequence: TGTGCCAGCGGGACAGGGAATTCCTACGAGCAGTACTTC. This sequence encodes CASGTGNSYEQYF. The full variable domain, in which reference TRBV2 and TRBJ2-7 provide the parts outside the CDR3, is EPEVTQTPSHQVTQMGQEVILRCVPISNHLYFYWYRQILGQKVEFLVSFYNNEISEKSEIFDDQFSVERPDGSNFTLKIRSTKLEDSAMYFCASGTGNSYEQYFGPGTRLTVT.

This chain links TRBV11-2 with TRBJ1-4; a weak D match, TRBD1 (5 bases). V was pared by 5 bases and J by 3 bases, with 13 bases between. The CDR3 extends over 15 amino acids. Germline loops: CDR1 SGHAT, CDR2 FQNNGV. As DNA, the CDR3 is TGTGCCAGCAGCCCGGGGGGGAGGCCTAATGAAAAACTGTTTTTT. It encodes CASSPGGRPNEKLFF.

The chain links TRBV9 to TRBJ1-5; 8 nucleotides align to TRBD1. This CDR3 comprises 13 residues. J lost 5 bases, V lost 7 bases, and 5 bases had no gene match. The V gene's germline CDR1 is SGDLS and CDR2 YYNGEE. This CDR3 is CASSRGLDQPQHF. CDR3 bases: TGTGCCAGCTCCAGGGGGCTGGATCAGCCCCAGCATTTT. The whole variable domain, remainder taken from reference TRBV9 and TRBJ1-5, is DSGVTQTPKHLITATGQRVTLRCSPRSGDLSVYWYQQSLDQGLQFLIQYYNGEERAKGNILERFSAQQFPDLHSELNLSSLELGDSALYFCASSRGLDQPQHFGDGTRLSIL.

The V gene is TRBV7-3, the J gene TRBJ1-2, with D tentatively TRBD1 (5 bases). This CDR3 contains 13 residues. V lost 5 bases, J lost 7 bases, and 14 bases lay in between. CDR1 is SGHTA, CDR2 FQGTGA, per germline. CDR3 in amino acids: CASSQTPGFGYTF. CDR3 bases: TGTGCCAGCAGCCAGACTCCAGGGTTTGGCTACACCTTC. The complete variable domain, with remaining parts taken from reference TRBV7-3 and TRBJ1-2, reads GAGVSQTPSNKVTEKGKYVELRCDPISGHTALYWYRQSLGQGPEFLIYFQGTGAADDSGLPNDRFFAVRPEGSVSTLKIQRTERGDSAVYLCASSQTPGFGYTFGSGTRLTVV.

This rearrangement joins TRBV6-1 to TRBJ2-7; D gene unclear. The CDR3 totals 12 residues. Per germline, CDR1 MNHNS and CDR2 SASEGT. V was shortened by 3 bases and J by 3 bases, with 6 bases between the two germline ends. The CDR3 DNA follows: TGTGCCAGCAGTGAGGTAATCTACGAGCAGTACTTC. Its translation is CASSEVIYEQYF.

This clone has just a few counts. The chain carries TRBV7-9 and TRBJ1-2; D is ambiguous. Trimming removed 0 bases at V and 3 bases at J, with 11 bases between. This CDR3 spans 15 amino acids. CDR1 SEHNR and CDR2 FQNEAQ come from the germline V gene (reference sequence). The CDR3 is CASSLAPGEYYGYTF. The CDR3 region has the DNA TGTGCCAGCAGCTTAGCGCCCGGGGAGTACTATGGCTACACCTTC.

The CDR3 loop is CASSEIAGGNTGELFF. The DNA for the CDR3 is TGTGCCAGCAGTGAAATAGCGGGGGGTAACACCGGGGAGCTGTTTTTT. The rearrangement joins TRBV6-1 to TRBJ2-2, with TRBD2 matching over 10 bases. Germline V gene sequence: CDR1 MNHNS, CDR2 SASEGT. With V trimmed by 2 bases and J by 2 bases, 2 bases remained unmatched. The CDR3 is 16 residues long.

The V gene is TRBV7-8, the J gene TRBJ2-5; D is unclear. V was cut by 3 bases and J by 5 bases, with 7 bases left in between. The CDR3 runs to 12 residues. Germline V gives CDR1 SGHVS, CDR2 FQNEAQ. The chain's CDR3 is CASSFTRETQYF. The CDR3 nucleotides are TGTGCCAGCAGCTTCACCAGGGAGACCCAGTACTTC.

This chain uses TRBV9 with TRBJ2-2, with D tentatively TRBD2 (6 bases). Germline V CDR1 and CDR2: SGDLS, YYNGEE. Trimming removed 6 bases from V and 1 base from J, with 16 bases in between. The CDR3 has 16 amino acids. The CDR3 bases are TGTGCCAGCAAATCCGGGGGTACGCGGAACACCGGGGAGCTGTTTTTT. It codes for CASKSGGTRNTGELFF.

The chain combines TRBV5-4 with TRBJ1-1; a possible D gene is TRBD1 (5 bases). Germline loops: CDR1 SGHNT, CDR2 YYREEE (reference sequence). The length of the CDR3 is 13 residues. The V end was cut by 0 bases, the J end by 5 bases, with 8 bases between. The DNA for the CDR3 is TGTGCCAGCAGCTTGGATGGGGGTACTGAAGCTTTCTTT. This translates into CASSLDGGTEAFF.

The J gene is TRBJ2-1, the V gene TRBV7-2; 16 positions agree with TRBD2. Germline assignment: CDR1 SGHTA and CDR2 FQGNSA. The CDR3 has 14 amino acids. Unmatched junction bases numbered 2, after V lost 8 bases and J lost 7 bases. The CDR3 loop reads CASGTSGGANEQFF. The DNA of the CDR3 is TGTGCCAGCGGGACTAGCGGGGGGGCAAATGAGCAGTTCTTC. Together with reference TRBV7-2 and TRBJ2-1, the CDR3 gives the full variable domain: GAGVSQSPSNKVTEKGKDVELRCDPISGHTALYWYRQSLGQGLEFLIYFQGNSAPDKSGLPSDRFSAERTGGSVSTLTIQRTQQEDSAVYLCASGTSGGANEQFFGPGTRLTVL.

In DNA form, the CDR3 reads TGTGCCAGTAGTACTCAGGGGGCCTACGAGCAGTACTTC. This gives the protein CASSTQGAYEQYF. This sequence joins TRBV19 and TRBJ2-7, with TRBD1 matching over 7 bases. With 4 bases clipped from V and 2 bases from J, the junction kept 2 bases outside the gene matches. The CDR3 loop spans 13 amino acids. Germline V CDR1 and CDR2: LNHDA, SQIVND (reference sequence).

This clone was seen more than once but under ten times. CDR3: CAIGQVRAEAFF. CDR3 bases: TGTGCCATCGGACAGGTGCGCGCTGAAGCTTTCTTT. The chain is built from TRBV28 and TRBJ1-1; 7 positions match TRBD1. CDR1 MDHEN and CDR2 SYDVKM come from the germline V gene. V shed 10 bases, J shed 6 bases, and the junction held 8 bases outside the gene matches. The CDR3 totals 12 residues.

The chain is built from TRBV6-6 and TRBJ2-7, with a possible D match to TRBD1 (5 bases). CDR3 length equals 12 residues. CDR1 and CDR2 (germline): MNHNY, SVGAGI (reference sequence). The V end lost 4 bases, the J end lost 4 bases, and 8 bases lay between the germline ends. The CDR3 loop reads CASSSTVYEQYF. The CDR3 coding sequence is TGTGCCAGCAGTTCGACAGTTTACGAGCAGTACTTC.

The table lists this clone with a count of one. This sequence joins TRBV5-6 and TRBJ2-5; D is ambiguous. V dropped 0 bases and J dropped 1 base, with 7 bases sitting between them. CDR1 and CDR2 from the germline V gene are SGHDT and YYEEEE. CDR3 length: 14 residues. CDR3 DNA sequence: TGTGCCAGCAGCTTGGAACTACCCCAAGAGACCCAGTACTTC. Translated: CASSLELPQETQYF.

This chain links TRBV6-1 with TRBJ1-2; D remains unclear. V gave up 2 bases and J gave up 2 bases, with 6 bases separating them. This CDR3 is 13 amino acids long. Germline V gives CDR1 MNHNS, CDR2 SASEGT. The CDR3 reads CASSENRNYGYTF. Here the CDR3 DNA reads TGTGCCAGCAGTGAAAACAGAAACTATGGCTACACCTTC.

The chain has TRBV6-5 and TRBJ2-2; tentative D call: TRBD2 (6 bases). Trimming removed 5 bases at V and 1 base at J, with 11 bases between. Germline CDR1 MNHEY, CDR2 SVGAGI. The CDR3 covers 15 residues. DNA for the CDR3: TGTGCCAGCAGTAGCGGGCGGGTGAACACCGGGGAGCTGTTTTTT. Translation gives CASSSGRVNTGELFF.

V gene TRBV30 combines with J gene TRBJ1-1, with D possibly TRBD1 on 6 matching bases. The V and J ends lost 2 bases and 5 bases respectively, with 15 bases between them. The germline CDR1 and CDR2 sequences are GTSNPN and SVGIG (reference sequence). The CDR3 runs 14 residues. The CDR3 spells CAWSYRQAVTEAFF. The CDR3 nucleotides read TGTGCCTGGAGTTACAGACAGGCAGTGACTGAAGCTTTCTTT.